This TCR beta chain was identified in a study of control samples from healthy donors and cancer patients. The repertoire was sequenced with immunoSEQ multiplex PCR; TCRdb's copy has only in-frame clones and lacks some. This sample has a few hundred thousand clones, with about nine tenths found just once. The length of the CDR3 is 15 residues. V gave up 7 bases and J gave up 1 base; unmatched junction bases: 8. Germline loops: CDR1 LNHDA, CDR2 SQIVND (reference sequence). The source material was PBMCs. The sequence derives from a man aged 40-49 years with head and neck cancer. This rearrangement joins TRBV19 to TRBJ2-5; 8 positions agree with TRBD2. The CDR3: CASNTPSGSQETQYF. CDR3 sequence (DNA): TGTGCCAGTAACACGCCTAGCGGGTCCCAAGAGACCCAGTACTTC.